Following are 3 T cell receptor beta chains from one sample sequenced in a study of cytomegalovirus exposure and HLA in healthy donors. Vbeta (60) and Jbeta (13) primers were used in the PCR. The protocol was immunoSEQ multiplex PCR, while the TCRdb copy is restricted to in-frame clones and leaves out a portion. The sample data list 150,000 to 200,000 clones. Sample: PBMCs. The receptors stem from a man aged 25-40 years in good health and CMV-seronegative.

CDR3 bases: TGTGCCAGCAGTTGGGTCATGGCAGGGAATAATTCACCCCTCCACTTT. Residues: CASSWVMAGNNSPLHF. The chain is built from TRBV6-5 and TRBJ1-6; TRBD1 might be the D (5 bases). Germline values: CDR1 MNHEY, CDR2 SVGAGI. V was cut by 4 bases and J by 5 bases, with 15 bases left in between. The CDR3 covers 16 residues.

The rearrangement links TRBV28 to TRBJ2-7; TRBD1 matches 9 bases. This CDR3 spans 14 amino acids. Per germline, CDR1 MDHEN and CDR2 SYDVKM. The trim removed 6 bases at V and 5 bases at J, leaving 8 bases unmatched. CDR3 amino acids: CASSLDRGNNEQYF. The DNA of the CDR3 is TGTGCCAGCAGCCTGGACAGGGGAAACAACGAGCAGTACTTC. Using reference TRBV28 and TRBJ2-7 for the parts outside the CDR3, the full variable domain is DVKVTQSSRYLVKRTGEKVFLECVQDMDHENMFWYRQDPGLGLRLIYFSYDVKMKEKGDIPEGYSVSREKKERFSLILESASTNQTSMYLCASSLDRGNNEQYFGPGTRLTVT.

This chain links TRBV27 with TRBJ2-7; the D gene is possibly TRBD1 (5 bases). From germline, CDR1 is MNHEY and CDR2 SMNVEV (reference sequence). The V and J ends lost 2 bases and 4 bases respectively, with 15 bases between them. This CDR3 comprises 15 residues. This chain's CDR3 is CASSLKWTPIYEQYF. The CDR3 DNA reads TGTGCCAGCAGTTTAAAATGGACACCAATTTACGAGCAGTACTTC.